This entry is about one TCR beta chain. Its matching antigen is unknown. 5'RACE template switching generated TCR cDNA, adding a universal primer site and UMIs. Via MiXCR, TCRdb re-called the 5' RACE reads, giving one row per CDR3 protein. The data contain 500,000 to 650,000 distinct CDR3 sequences, roughly an eighth of them singletons. V shed 5 bases and J shed 7 bases, with 12 bases lying between them. The CDR3 runs 12 residues. These data are taken from a study of T cells after yellow fever vaccination. Study overall: Each low-cell-number fraction was prepared by means of SMART-Seq v4 Ultra Low Input. Study-level results: Detected again after the booster were most primary-vaccination clones, at approximately 95% CD4 and 88% CD8. Few clonotypes appeared in both CD4 and CD8 compartments.

J is TRBJ2-7 and V is TRBV12-3 or TRBV12-4, with D possibly matching TRBD2 (6 bases). Sequences were derived from PBMCs, sampled on the day of the yellow fever booster vaccination. The sequence was collected from a young man who received the YFV17D yellow fever vaccine. CDR3 loop: CASSASRGEQYF. The CDR3 region has the DNA TGTGCCAGCAGTGCCAGCCGGGGGGAGCAGTACTTC.